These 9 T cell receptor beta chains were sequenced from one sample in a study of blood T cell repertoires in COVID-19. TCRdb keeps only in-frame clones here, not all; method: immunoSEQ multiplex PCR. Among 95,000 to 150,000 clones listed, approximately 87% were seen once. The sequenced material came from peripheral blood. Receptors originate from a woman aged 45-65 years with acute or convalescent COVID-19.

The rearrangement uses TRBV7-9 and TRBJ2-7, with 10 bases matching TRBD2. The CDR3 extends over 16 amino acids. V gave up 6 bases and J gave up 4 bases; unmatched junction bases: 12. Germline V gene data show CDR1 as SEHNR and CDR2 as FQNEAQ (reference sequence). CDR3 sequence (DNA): TGTGCCAGCAGTTCCTGGAAGCGGGAGGGCCTTTACGAGCAGTACTTC. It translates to CASSSWKREGLYEQYF.

The CDR3 region is CATSDLSGLAGQETQYF. The CDR3 DNA reads as TGTGCCACCAGTGATTTGTCGGGACTAGCGGGGCAAGAGACCCAGTACTTC. The rearrangement joins TRBV24-1 to TRBJ2-5, with TRBD2 identical over 13 bases. This CDR3 contains 17 residues. Germline-derived CDR1 and CDR2 are KGHDR and SFDVKD. The junction had 2 bases not matched to a gene; V was cut back by 0 bases and J by 2 bases.

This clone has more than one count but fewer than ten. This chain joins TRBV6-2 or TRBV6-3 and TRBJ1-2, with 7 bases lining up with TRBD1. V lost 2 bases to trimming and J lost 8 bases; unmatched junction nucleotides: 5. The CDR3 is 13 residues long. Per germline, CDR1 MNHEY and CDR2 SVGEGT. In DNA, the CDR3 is TGTGCCAGCAGTTACGAGGGGGCTCGAGGCTACACCTTC. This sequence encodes CASSYEGARGYTF.

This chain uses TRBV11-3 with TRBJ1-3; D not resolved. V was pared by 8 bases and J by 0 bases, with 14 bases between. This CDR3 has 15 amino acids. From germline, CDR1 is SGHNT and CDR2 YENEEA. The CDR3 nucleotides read TGTGCCAGCCGCACGCGCACAGACTCTGGAAACACCATATATTTT. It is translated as CASRTRTDSGNTIYF.

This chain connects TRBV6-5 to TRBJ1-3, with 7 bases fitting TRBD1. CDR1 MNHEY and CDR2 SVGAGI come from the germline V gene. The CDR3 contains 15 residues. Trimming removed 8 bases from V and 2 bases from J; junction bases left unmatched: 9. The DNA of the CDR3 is TGTGCCAGCGGCCGGGGACAGAGTGCTGGAAACACCATATATTTT. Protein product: CASGRGQSAGNTIYF.

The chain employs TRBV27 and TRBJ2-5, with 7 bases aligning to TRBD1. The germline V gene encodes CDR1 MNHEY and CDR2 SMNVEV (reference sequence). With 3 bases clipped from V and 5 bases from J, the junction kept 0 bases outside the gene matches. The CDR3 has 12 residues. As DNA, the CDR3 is TGTGCCAGCAGTTTCAGGGGGGAGACCCAGTACTTC. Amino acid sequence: CASSFRGETQYF.

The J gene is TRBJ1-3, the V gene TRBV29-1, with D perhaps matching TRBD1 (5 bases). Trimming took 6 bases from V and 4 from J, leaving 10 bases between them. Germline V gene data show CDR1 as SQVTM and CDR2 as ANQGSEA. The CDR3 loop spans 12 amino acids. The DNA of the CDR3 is TGCAGCGTGATGCAGGGCGGAAACACCATATATTTT. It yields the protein CSVMQGGNTIYF. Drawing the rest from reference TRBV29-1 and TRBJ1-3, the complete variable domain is SAVISQKPSRDICQRGTSLTIQCQVDSQVTMMFWYRQQPGQSLTLIATANQGSEATYESGFVIDKFPISRPNLTFSTLTVSNMSPEDSSIYLCSVMQGGNTIYFGEGSWLTVV.

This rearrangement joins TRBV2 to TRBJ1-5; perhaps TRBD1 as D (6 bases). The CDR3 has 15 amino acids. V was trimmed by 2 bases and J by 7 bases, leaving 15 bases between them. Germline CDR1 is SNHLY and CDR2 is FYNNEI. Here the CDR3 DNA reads TGTGCCAGCAGTGAATATTCCGCAGGGGACCAGCCCCAGCATTTT. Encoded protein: CASSEYSAGDQPQHF.

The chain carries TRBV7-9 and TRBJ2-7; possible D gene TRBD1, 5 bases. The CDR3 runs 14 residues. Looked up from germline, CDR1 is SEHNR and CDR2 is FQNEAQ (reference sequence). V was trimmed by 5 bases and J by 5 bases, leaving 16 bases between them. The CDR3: CASSPGHPGNEQYF. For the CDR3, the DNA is TGTGCCAGCAGCCCCGGACATCCAGGCAACGAGCAGTACTTC.